The 24 T cell receptor beta chains below all came from one sample that was sequenced in a study of cytomegalovirus exposure and HLA in healthy donors. In the PCR, 60 Vbeta and 13 Jbeta primers were used. Libraries were prepared by immunoSEQ multiplex PCR; TCRdb keeps only in-frame clonotypes and omits some of them. Of 120,000 or so clones in the sample, 75% to 90% are singletons; the top ten hold 1%. Sequencing was carried out using PBMCs. The receptors were gathered from a man aged 35 to 55 in good health and CMV-seronegative.

V is TRBV28 and J is TRBJ2-1; D remains unclear. The V end lost 9 bases, the J end lost 1 base, and 10 bases lay between the germline ends. The CDR3 has 13 amino acids. The germline CDR1 and CDR2 sequences are MDHEN and SYDVKM. CDR3 coding DNA: TGTGCCAGTTGCGGTTCGTCCTACAATGAGCAGTTCTTC. It specifies CASCGSSYNEQFF.

This clone was picked up one time. The chain has TRBV5-6 and TRBJ2-7, with 8 bases that match TRBD1. This CDR3 is built from 11 residues. Germline V gives CDR1 SGHDT, CDR2 YYEEEE. V gave up 4 bases and J gave up 11 bases; unmatched junction bases: 5. The CDR3 DNA is TGTGCCAGCAGCAGGGGACAGGCTAAGTACTTC. It yields the protein CASSRGQAKYF.

The gene calls are TRBV6-5 and TRBJ2-3; possibly TRBD1 for D (5 bases). V was trimmed by 0 bases and J by 6 bases, leaving 10 bases between them. From germline, CDR1 is MNHEY and CDR2 SVGAGI. The length of the CDR3 is 14 residues. CDR3 sequence: CASSYSQGKDTQYF. The CDR3 DNA is TGTGCCAGCAGTTACTCGCAGGGCAAGGATACGCAGTATTTT.

This chain uses TRBV6-1 with TRBJ1-1; tentatively, D is TRBD1 (5 bases). The CDR3 loop spans 16 amino acids. V lost 3 bases and J lost 1, with 15 bases in between. Germline-derived CDR1 and CDR2 are MNHNS and SASEGT. The CDR3 DNA is TGTGCCAGCAGTGATAAGTTCGGACAACAGAACACTGAAGCTTTCTTT. Translated: CASSDKFGQQNTEAFF.

The rearrangement uses TRBV2 and TRBJ2-7, with 9 bases fitting TRBD1. This CDR3 is 14 amino acids long. V was pared by 6 bases and J by 4 bases, with 7 bases of the junction left unmatched. The germline gives CDR1 SNHLY, CDR2 FYNNEI. CDR3 region: CASRATGGGYEQYF. The DNA for the CDR3 is TGTGCCAGCAGGGCGACAGGGGGAGGGTACGAGCAGTACTTC.

The chain links TRBV9 to TRBJ1-4, with 7 nucleotides matching TRBD1. The V segment lost 5 bases and the J segment 6 bases; nucleotides outside the gene matches: 10. Germline CDR1 reads SGDLS; CDR2 reads YYNGEE. The length of the CDR3 is 15 residues. The CDR3 sequence is CASSRTQGSYEKLFF. The CDR3 DNA reads TGTGCCAGCAGTAGAACACAGGGGTCATATGAAAAACTGTTTTTT.

The chain links TRBV29-1 to TRBJ2-7; D might be TRBD2 (6 bases). This CDR3 is built from 13 residues. The germline CDR1 and CDR2 sequences are SQVTM and ANQGSEA. The V and J ends lost 7 bases and 3 bases respectively, with 16 bases between them. The DNA for the CDR3 is TGCAGCGCGAGTGGAGGGGAAGGCTACGAGCAGTACTTC. Translation: CSASGGEGYEQYF.

The chain is built from TRBV15 and TRBJ1-4; TRBD1 is a possible D gene (6 bases). Per germline, CDR1 LNHNV and CDR2 YYDKDF (reference sequence). The CDR3 runs 15 residues. Trimming took 0 bases from V and 5 from J, leaving 10 bases between them. CDR3 in DNA: TGTGCCACCAGCAGAGACGGACAGTACAATGAAAAACTGTTTTTT. It is translated as CATSRDGQYNEKLFF.

The CDR3 protein is CASSFSVADTQYF. The CDR3 bases are TGTGCCAGCAGCTTTTCGGTGGCAGATACGCAGTATTTT. J is TRBJ2-3 and V is TRBV7-2, with D unclear. The V and J ends lost 3 bases and 4 bases respectively, with 8 bases between them. The CDR3 totals 13 residues. Germline V gene sequence: CDR1 SGHTA, CDR2 FQGNSA.

This rearrangement joins TRBV7-9 to TRBJ1-3; D remains ambiguous. The CDR3 runs to 11 residues. Trimming stripped 8 bases from V and 3 bases from J, with 5 bases between. The germline gives CDR1 SEHNR, CDR2 FQNEAQ (reference sequence). CDR3 coding DNA: TGTGCCAGCTCGGGTGGAAACACCATATATTTT. Amino acid sequence: CASSGGNTIYF.

The rearrangement uses TRBV15 and TRBJ1-5; TRBD1 aligns across 9 bases. The CDR3 contains 18 residues. V lost 3 bases, J lost 6 bases, and 15 bases stayed unmatched. Germline V gene data show CDR1 as LNHNV and CDR2 as YYDKDF (reference sequence). The CDR3 sequence: CATSRPGQGMTMGQPQHF. In nucleotides, the CDR3 is TGTGCCACCAGCAGGCCGGGACAGGGAATGACAATGGGTCAGCCCCAGCATTTT. The full variable domain, its missing parts supplied by reference TRBV15 and TRBJ1-5, is DAMVIQNPRYQVTQFGKPVTLSCSQTLNHNVMYWYQQKSSQAPKLLFHYYDKDFNNEADTPDNFQSRRPNTSFCFLDIRSPGLGDTAMYLCATSRPGQGMTMGQPQHFGDGTRLSIL.

This chain joins TRBV27 and TRBJ2-3; D is unresolved. V shed 6 bases and J shed 2 bases, with 18 bases lying between them. The CDR3 loop spans 16 amino acids. The germline gives CDR1 MNHEY, CDR2 SMNVEV (reference sequence). The CDR3 DNA is TGTGCCAGCAGCGACTCCTTCCCAAAGTTCACAGATACGCAGTATTTT. Residues: CASSDSFPKFTDTQYF.

This clone was seen at least ten times. Additional DNA sequences in this sample encode the identical CDR3. The gene calls are TRBV2 and TRBJ1-1; no reliable D call. V was trimmed by 6 bases and J by 1 base, leaving 9 bases between them. Germline V gives CDR1 SNHLY, CDR2 FYNNEI. The CDR3 spans 13 residues. DNA for the CDR3: TGTGCCAGCAGGGGTGAGGGGAACACTGAAGCTTTCTTT. Translating gives CASRGEGNTEAFF.

V gene TRBV5-4 combines with J gene TRBJ2-7; D possibly corresponds to TRBD2 (6 bases). CDR3 length equals 14 residues. The germline gives CDR1 SGHNT, CDR2 YYREEE (reference sequence). Trimming pared 4 bases from V and 9 bases from J, leaving 20 bases between. The CDR3 DNA reads as TGTGCCAGCAGCCCAACCGGGAGCCGAACCGGGCAGTACTTC. Protein sequence: CASSPTGSRTGQYF.

The chain has TRBV28 and TRBJ2-7, with D possibly TRBD1 on 5 matching bases. The CDR3 runs 14 residues. Germline V lookup: CDR1 MDHEN, CDR2 SYDVKM. V was pared by 7 bases and J by 2 bases, with 15 bases between. DNA for the CDR3: TGTGCCAGCACGCTCCAGACAGAGGCCTACGAGCAGTACTTC. Its translation is CASTLQTEAYEQYF.

This clone was seen a handful of times. The chain couples TRBV5-4 to TRBJ2-3; TRBD2 aligns across 7 bases. The CDR3 has 15 amino acids. Losses at the gene ends were 4 bases for V and 2 bases for J; bases not matched to a gene: 7. The germline V gene has CDR1 SGHNT and CDR2 YYREEE (reference sequence). CDR3 in DNA: TGTGCCAGCAGCCTAGCGGAACCAACCACAGATACGCAGTATTTT. It translates to CASSLAEPTTDTQYF. Combining the CDR3 with reference TRBV5-4 and TRBJ2-3 gives the whole variable domain ETGVTQSPTHLIKTRGQQVTLRCSSQSGHNTVSWYQQALGQGPQFIFQYYREEENGRGNFPPRFSGLQFPNYSSELNVNALELDDSALYLCASSLAEPTTDTQYFGPGTRLTVL.

CDR3 DNA sequence: TGCGCCAGCAGCTTGAGGACAGGGGGCTTTTACGAGCAGTACTTC. Translated, it gives CASSLRTGGFYEQYF. The V gene is TRBV5-1, the J gene TRBJ2-7; 11 bases align to TRBD1. Per germline, CDR1 SGHRS and CDR2 YFSETQ. The CDR3 has 15 residues. The V and J ends lost 1 base and 4 bases, in that order; junction bases with no gene match: 4. Full variable domain (rest looked up from reference TRBV5-1 and TRBJ2-7): KAGVTQTPRYLIKTRGQQVTLSCSPISGHRSVSWYQQTPGQGLQFLFEYFSETQRNKGNFPGRFSGRQFSNSRSEMNVSTLELGDSALYLCASSLRTGGFYEQYFGPGTRLTVT.

The sample holds a few counts of this clone. V is TRBV11-2 and J is TRBJ2-6; TRBD2 matches 10 bases. The junction had 4 bases not matched to a gene; V was cut back by 3 bases and J by 5 bases. The CDR3 loop spans 16 amino acids. CDR1 and CDR2 (germline): SGHAT, FQNNGV. This CDR3 is CASSFITSGRANVLTF. Written as DNA, the CDR3 is TGTGCCAGCAGCTTTATTACTAGCGGGAGGGCCAACGTCCTGACTTTC. Based on the CDR3 plus reference TRBV11-2 and TRBJ2-6, the full variable domain is EAGVAQSPRYKIIEKRQSVAFWCNPISGHATLYWYQQILGQGPKLLIQFQNNGVVDDSQLPKDRFSAERLKGVDSTLKIQPAKLEDSAVYLCASSFITSGRANVLTFGAGSRLTVL.

This clone was found once. The J gene is TRBJ2-6, the V gene TRBV9; TRBD1 matches at 7 bases. Losses at the gene ends were 3 bases for V and 0 bases for J; bases not matched to a gene: 6. Per germline, CDR1 SGDLS and CDR2 YYNGEE. The CDR3 has 17 residues. The CDR3 loop reads CASSGKGAGSGANVLTF. DNA for the CDR3: TGTGCCAGCAGCGGGAAGGGGGCCGGCTCTGGGGCCAACGTCCTGACTTTC.

V is TRBV7-9 and J is TRBJ2-3; 10 bases are a match to TRBD2. Unmatched junction bases numbered 15, after V lost 7 bases and J lost 5 bases. Germline lookup yields CDR1 SEHNR and CDR2 FQNEAQ (reference sequence). There are 17 residues in the CDR3. The CDR3 loop reads CASTPDTSGGAKDTQYF. The CDR3 bases are TGTGCCAGCACCCCGGATACAAGCGGGGGGGCAAAAGATACGCAGTATTTT.

The V gene is TRBV5-4, the J gene TRBJ1-2; 8 nucleotides line up with TRBD1. V was pared by 4 bases and J by 3 bases, with 8 bases of the junction left unmatched. Germline-derived CDR1 and CDR2 are SGHNT and YYREEE (reference sequence). CDR3 size: 15 residues. As DNA, the CDR3 is TGTGCCAGCAGCCATAAGACAGGGGCAGACTATGGCTACACCTTC. As protein: CASSHKTGADYGYTF. The full variable domain, completed using reference TRBV5-4 and TRBJ1-2, is ETGVTQSPTHLIKTRGQQVTLRCSSQSGHNTVSWYQQALGQGPQFIFQYYREEENGRGNFPPRFSGLQFPNYSSELNVNALELDDSALYLCASSHKTGADYGYTFGSGTRLTVV.

This chain connects TRBV11-3 to TRBJ2-1; D gene unclear. Germline V lookup: CDR1 SGHNT, CDR2 YENEEA. V was pared by 1 base and J by 6 bases, with 7 bases between. This CDR3 has 13 amino acids. CDR3 region: CASSLGSSNEQFF. For the CDR3, the DNA is TGTGCCAGCAGCTTAGGGTCGAGCAATGAGCAGTTCTTC.

V usage is TRBV27 and J usage is TRBJ1-4; D is undetermined. The CDR3 runs to 16 residues. Germline CDR1 reads MNHEY; CDR2 reads SMNVEV (reference sequence). Trimming took off 5 bases at V and 0 bases at J, with 13 bases between the two ends. CDR3 region: CASSRWASATNEKLFF. The CDR3, as DNA: TGTGCCAGCAGTAGATGGGCCTCGGCAACTAATGAAAAACTGTTTTTT.

J is TRBJ1-1 and V is TRBV12-5; 7 bases map to TRBD1. The V and J ends lost 2 bases and 1 base, in that order; junction bases with no gene match: 4. CDR3 length equals 15 residues. CDR1 is LGHNT, CDR2 FRNRAP, per germline. The CDR3 protein is CASGLTTGTNTEAFF. CDR3 sequence (DNA): TGTGCTAGTGGTTTGACGACAGGGACGAACACTGAAGCTTTCTTT.